What follows is one T cell receptor beta chain and its context. The data derive from a study of blood T cells in healthy people across ages. Using a J-beta primer mix together with a sample-barcoded 5' primer, a second PCR was run for roughly 6 to 12 cycles. TCRdb re-called the 5' RACE reads with MiXCR, one entry per CDR3 protein. The sample has more than 1,400,000 distinct CDR3 sequences; about 43% are singletons. Trimming took 0 bases from V and 0 from J, leaving 9 bases between them. The V gene's germline CDR1 is MNHEY and CDR2 SVGAGI. The CDR3 has 17 amino acids. The gene calls are TRBV6-5 and TRBJ2-6; D may be TRBD2 (5 bases). Sequencing used blood. This sequence was found in a woman between 18 and 29 years old in good health. The CDR3 nucleotides are TGTGCCAGCAGTTACTCGAGAGGGCCCTCTGGGGCCAACGTCCTGACTTTC. Translated: CASSYSRGPSGANVLTF.